The 14 T cell receptor beta chains below were found in one sample sequenced in a study of immune characterization of retroperitoneal liposarcoma. From the PCR reads, TCRdb called clonotypes with MiXCR, one entry per CDR3 protein. Of some 9,800 distinct CDR3 sequences in the sample, 28% were seen once. The sequenced material came from tumor tissue. These receptors all come from a female donor with retroperitoneal liposarcoma.

The gene calls are TRBV30 and TRBJ1-5; TRBD1 matches at 10 bases. V gave up 1 base and J gave up 5 bases; unmatched junction bases: 5. The CDR3 extends over 15 amino acids. Germline CDR1 and CDR2: GTSNPN and SVGIG (reference sequence). The CDR3 bases are TGTGCCTGGAGTGCGGGACAGGGGTTAGATCAGCCCCAGCATTTT. Its translation is CAWSAGQGLDQPQHF.

The chain has TRBV6-1 and TRBJ2-3; unclear D gene. V shed 5 bases and J shed 10 bases, with 7 bases lying between them. Germline CDR1 is MNHNS and CDR2 is SASEGT. The CDR3 has 10 amino acids. The CDR3 sequence is CASSFEAQYF. The CDR3, as DNA: TGTGCCAGCAGTTTTGAGGCGCAGTATTTT.

As to this clonotype: This sequence may be a read error, since a much larger clone differs from it by one base. The V gene is TRBV7-2, the J gene TRBJ2-3; TRBD2 matches 11 bases. CDR1 and CDR2 from the germline V gene are SGHTA and FQGNSA. After removal of 5 bases from V and 5 bases from J, the junction contained 6 bases not matched to a gene. This CDR3 spans 15 amino acids. DNA of the CDR3: TGTGCCAGCAGCCAACTAGCGGGAGCTTTAGATACGCAGTATTTT. Amino acids: CASSQLAGALDTQYF.

The genes are TRBV6-1 and TRBJ2-1, with 7 positions matching TRBD2. The end of the DNA aligns better with TRBJ2-7, so the J call may be wrong. CDR1 is MNHNS, CDR2 SASEGT, per germline. This CDR3 contains 15 residues. The CDR3 loop reads CASTRVGEGSNEQYF. The CDR3 nucleotides are TGTGCCAGCACAAGGGTTGGGGAGGGCTCCAATGAGCAGTACTTC.

This clonotype is medium-sized (0.01 to 0.1%) within its sample. V is TRBV6-1 and J is TRBJ2-1; possible D gene TRBD2, 6 bases. This CDR3 is built from 17 residues. V lost 5 bases, J lost 13 bases, and 30 bases lay in between. Germline-derived CDR1 and CDR2 are MNHNS and SASEGT. DNA of the CDR3: TGTGCCAGCAGTCTGGATGGAGGGGCCCTCTCCCAAGAGACCCAGTTCTTC. It yields the protein CASSLDGGALSQETQFF.

This clonotype was found many times. The chain carries TRBV11-2 and TRBJ2-4; TRBD1 might be the D (7 bases). Germline values: CDR1 SGHAT, CDR2 FQNNGV. The CDR3 sequence is 16 residues long. V was cut by 5 bases and J by 13 bases, with 27 bases left in between. The CDR3 nucleotides are TGTGCCAGCAGCACAAGCCGGGGGACAGCTAAAGGGGAGCAGTACTTC. The encoded protein is CASSTSRGTAKGEQYF.

V is TRBV4-3 and J is TRBJ2-5; D unresolved. The CDR3 contains 15 residues. V lost 0 bases and J lost 11, with 19 bases in between. Germline V CDR1 and CDR2: LGHNA, YSLEER. The CDR3 loop reads CASSQDPLRANEQYF. Here the CDR3 DNA reads TGCGCCAGCAGCCAAGATCCCCTAAGGGCCAATGAGCAGTACTTC.

The chain has TRBV6-1 and TRBJ2-4; TRBD1 matches at 10 bases. V was clipped by 6 bases and J by 13 bases; unmatched bases: 12. Germline V gene data show CDR1 as MNHNS and CDR2 as SASEGT. The CDR3 sequence is 14 residues long. CDR3 nucleotide sequence: TGTGCCAGCAGAGAGGACAGGGGGGGGAGTGAGCAGTACTTC. Encoded protein: CASREDRGGSEQYF.

By sample share, this clonotype is medium-sized. The rearrangement uses TRBV6-1 and TRBJ2-5; possibly TRBD1 for D (6 bases). The CDR3 runs to 13 residues. V was trimmed by 6 bases and J by 5 bases, leaving 13 bases between them. Germline CDR1 reads MNHNS; CDR2 reads SASEGT. The CDR3 protein is CASRRAGVETQYF. CDR3 DNA sequence: TGTGCCAGCAGAAGAGCAGGGGTCGAGACCCAGTACTTC.

This clonotype occurred many times. The gene calls are TRBV6-1 and TRBJ1-2; D gene unclear. CDR3 length: 13 amino acids. Germline V gene sequence: CDR1 MNHNS, CDR2 SASEGT. Trimming stripped 7 bases from V and 5 bases from J, with 14 bases between. CDR3 sequence: CASTEGLAYGYTF. The CDR3 region has the DNA TGTGCCAGCACGGAGGGCCTCGCTTATGGCTACACCTTC.

This clonotype is judged medium-sized (0.01 to 0.1%). This CDR3 is CASSSGQWEEQFF. CDR3 nucleotide sequence: TGTGCCAGCAGCTCCGGACAGTGGGAGGAGCAGTTCTTC. V gene TRBV7-6 combines with J gene TRBJ2-1; a possible D gene is TRBD1 (6 bases). The germline V gene has CDR1 SGHVS and CDR2 FNYEAQ. The CDR3 has 13 amino acids. V was trimmed by 4 bases and J by 10 bases, leaving 14 bases between them.

This sequence joins TRBV7-8 and TRBJ1-4; D remains ambiguous. V was clipped by 3 bases and J by 7 bases, with 3 bases between them. In germline, CDR1 is SGHVS, CDR2 FQNEAQ. This CDR3 has 11 amino acids. CDR3 bases: TGTGCCAGCAGCTTGACTGAAAAACTGTTTTTT. Translation: CASSLTEKLFF.

This clonotype was seen a single time. A much larger clonotype is one base distant, so this may be a read error. V and J are TRBV7-2 and TRBJ2-1; D remains unclear. Deletions cut 4 bases from V and 13 bases from J, with 23 bases between. CDR1 is SGHTA and CDR2 is FQGNSA in the germline V gene. The CDR3 totals 15 residues. CDR3 protein: CASSSLVEAKNIQFF. The CDR3 bases are TGTGCCAGCAGCTCTCTCGTCGAGGCCAAAAACATTCAGTTCTTC.

This clonotype ranks as medium-sized. The chain has TRBV6-1 and TRBJ2-5, with D maybe TRBD2 (5 bases). In germline, CDR1 is MNHNS, CDR2 SASEGT. V was shortened by 9 bases and J by 2 bases, with 10 bases between the two germline ends. This CDR3 spans 12 amino acids. The CDR3 is CASGRVQETQYF. As DNA, the CDR3 is TGTGCCAGTGGGCGGGTACAAGAGACCCAGTACTTC.